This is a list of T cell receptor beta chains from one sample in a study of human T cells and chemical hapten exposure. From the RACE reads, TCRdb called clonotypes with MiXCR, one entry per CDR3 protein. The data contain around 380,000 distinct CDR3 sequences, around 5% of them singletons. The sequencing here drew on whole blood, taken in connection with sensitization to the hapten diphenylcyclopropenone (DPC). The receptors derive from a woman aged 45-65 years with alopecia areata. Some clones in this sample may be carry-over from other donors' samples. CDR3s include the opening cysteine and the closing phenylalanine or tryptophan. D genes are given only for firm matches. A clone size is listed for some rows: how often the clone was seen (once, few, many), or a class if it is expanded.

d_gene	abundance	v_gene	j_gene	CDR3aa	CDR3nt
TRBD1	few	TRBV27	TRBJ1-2	CASSGQGVRYTF	TGTGCCAGCAGTGGACAGGGGGTCCGCTACACCTTC
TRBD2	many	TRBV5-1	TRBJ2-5	CASSLLSGGHETQYF	TGCGCCAGCAGCTTGCTGTCGGGAGGCCATGAGACCCAGTACTTC
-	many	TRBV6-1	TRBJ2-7	CASLGAGREQYF	TGTGCCAGCCTGGGGGCGGGAAGGGAGCAGTACTTC
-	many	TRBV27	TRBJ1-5	CASSLKVGNGNQPQHF	TGTGCCAGCAGTTTAAAGGTCGGGAATGGCAATCAGCCCCAGCATTTT
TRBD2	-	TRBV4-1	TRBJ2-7	CASSQEGGGLAQTYEQYF	TGCGCCAGCAGCCAAGAAGGAGGTGGACTAGCGCAAACCTACGAGCAGTACTTC
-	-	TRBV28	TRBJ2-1	CASSLQNYNEQFF	TGTGCCAGCAGTTTACAGAACTACAATGAGCAGTTCTTC
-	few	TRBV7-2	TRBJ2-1	CASSPVNEQFF	TGTGCCAGCAGCCCAGTCAATGAGCAGTTCTTC
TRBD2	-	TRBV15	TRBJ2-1	CATSRDLSGGAGEQFF	TGTGCCACCAGCAGAGATCTGAGCGGGGGGGCCGGTGAGCAGTTCTTC
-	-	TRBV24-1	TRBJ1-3	CATSQGTGNTIYF	TGTGCCACCAGTCAGGGAACTGGAAACACCATATATTTT
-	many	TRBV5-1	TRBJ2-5	CASSPGAGFQETQYF	TGCGCCAGCAGCCCCGGGGCTGGGTTTCAAGAGACCCAGTACTTC
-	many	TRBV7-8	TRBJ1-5	CASTPGTNTQPQHF	TGTGCCAGCACCCCCGGGACCAACACCCAGCCCCAGCATTTT
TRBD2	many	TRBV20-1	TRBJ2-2	CSARDWLAGEAGELFF	TGCAGTGCTAGAGATTGGCTAGCGGGAGAGGCCGGGGAGCTGTTTTTT
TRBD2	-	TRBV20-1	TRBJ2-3	CSATGLAGVTDTQYF	TGCAGTGCTACGGGACTAGCGGGGGTCACAGATACGCAGTATTTT
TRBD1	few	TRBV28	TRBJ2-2	CASRLDRGGAGELFF	TGTGCCAGCAGACTCGACAGGGGAGGAGCCGGGGAGCTGTTTTTT
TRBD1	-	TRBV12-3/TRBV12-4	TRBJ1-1	CASSLRGTGWTFF	TGTGCCAGCAGTTTGCGAGGGACAGGGTGGACTTTCTTT
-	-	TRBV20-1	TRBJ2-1	CSASMQSSYNEQFF	TGCAGTGCTAGTATGCAAAGCTCCTACAATGAGCAGTTCTTC
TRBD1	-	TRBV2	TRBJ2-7	CASRKITGAEQYF	TGTGCCAGCAGAAAAATTACAGGGGCCGAGCAGTACTTC
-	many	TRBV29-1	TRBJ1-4	CSVKTGSATNEKLFF	TGCAGCGTTAAAACGGGGTCTGCAACTAATGAAAAACTGTTTTTT
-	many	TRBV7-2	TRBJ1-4	CASSLARQNHNEKLFF	TGTGCCAGCAGCTTAGCGCGACAGAACCATAATGAAAAACTGTTTTTT
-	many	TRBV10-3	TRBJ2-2	CAISDRVYTGELFF	TGTGCCATCAGTGACAGGGTCTACACCGGGGAGCTGTTTTTT
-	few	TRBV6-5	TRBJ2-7	CASGGAPWAEQYF	TGTGCCAGTGGGGGGGCGCCTTGGGCCGAGCAGTACTTC
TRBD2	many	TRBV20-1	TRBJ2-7	CSALRAGGRLYEQYF	TGCAGTGCTCTCCGTGCGGGAGGCCGCCTCTACGAGCAGTACTTC
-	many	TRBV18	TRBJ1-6	CASSPIPSLGSPLHF	TGTGCCAGCTCACCGATCCCGAGCTTGGGATCACCCCTCCACTTT
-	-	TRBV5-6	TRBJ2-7	CASSLAPADYEQYF	TGTGCCAGCAGCTTGGCCCCAGCCGACTACGAGCAGTACTTC
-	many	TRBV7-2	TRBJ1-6	CASSPPPNSPLHF	TGTGCCAGCAGCCCGCCGCCTAATTCACCCCTCCACTTT
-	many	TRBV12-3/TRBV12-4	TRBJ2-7	CASSFESGTTKGYF	TGTGCCAGCAGTTTTGAATCCGGGACAACAAAAGGGTACTTC
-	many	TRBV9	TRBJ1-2	CASSVVRVPSDTNYGYTF	TGTGCCAGCAGCGTAGTAAGGGTCCCATCCGATACTAACTATGGCTACACCTTC
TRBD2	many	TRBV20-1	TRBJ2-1	CSARTGTIILEQFF	TGCAGTGCTAGAACCGGGACTATCATCCTTGAGCAGTTCTTC
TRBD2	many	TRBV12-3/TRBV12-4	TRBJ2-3	CASSPLGTSPTDTQYF	TGTGCCAGCAGTCCACTCGGGACTAGCCCCACAGATACGCAGTATTTT
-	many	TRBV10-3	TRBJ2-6	CAITSGVPSGANVLTF	TGTGCCATCACCTCCGGGGTCCCCTCTGGGGCCAACGTCCTGACTTTC
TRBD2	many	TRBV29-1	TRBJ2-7	CSVLPSSGSGEQYF	TGCAGCGTCCTACCGTCTAGCGGGAGCGGCGAGCAGTACTTC
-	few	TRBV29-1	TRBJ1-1	CSAGVGMNTEAFF	TGCAGCGCTGGGGTGGGTATGAACACTGAAGCTTTCTTT
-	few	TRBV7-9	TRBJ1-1	CASSLGGGRYTEAFF	TGTGCCAGCAGCTTAGGAGGGGGGCGGTACACTGAAGCTTTCTTT
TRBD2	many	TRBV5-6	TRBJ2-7	CASSPGTSIYEQYF	TGTGCCAGCAGCCCCGGGACTAGCATCTACGAGCAGTACTTC
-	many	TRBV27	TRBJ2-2	CASSLSLLTGELFF	TGTGCCAGCAGTTTATCGCTTTTGACCGGGGAGCTGTTTTTT
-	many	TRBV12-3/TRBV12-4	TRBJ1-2	CASLPKGFNYGYTF	TGTGCCAGCTTACCAAAGGGGTTTAACTATGGCTACACCTTC
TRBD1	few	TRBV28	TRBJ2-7	CASSSPNRGYEQYF	TGTGCCAGCAGTTCCCCCAACAGGGGCTACGAGCAGTACTTC